Reported below is one TCR beta chain. These data belong to a study of control samples from healthy donors and cancer patients. The V gene end was trimmed by 7 bases and the J gene end by 7 bases; junction bases not matched to a gene: 12. CDR1 and CDR2 (germline): MDHEN, SYDVKM. The CDR3 has 15 residues. The data were produced by immunoSEQ multiplex PCR, yet TCRdb's version contains in-frame clones alone and is incomplete. The profile shows over 80,000 clones, approximately 80% of them singletons. This rearrangement joins TRBV28 to TRBJ1-4, with 7 bases lining up with TRBD1. Sequencing was done on a sample of blood. The receptor was isolated from a man aged 25 to 45 in good health. CDR3 nucleotide sequence: TGTGCCAGCACCCGAGGGGGCATAGGCTCTGAAAAACTGTTTTTT. Its translation is CASTRGGIGSEKLFF. The entire variable domain, with the rest obtained from reference TRBV28 and TRBJ1-4, is as follows: DVKVTQSSRYLVKRTGEKVFLECVQDMDHENMFWYRQDPGLGLRLIYFSYDVKMKEKGDIPEGYSVSREKKERFSLILESASTNQTSMYLCASTRGGIGSEKLFFGSGTQLSVL.